The sequence of this T cell receptor (beta chain) was determined in a study of blood T cell repertoires in COVID-19. Trimming left V 3 bases short and J 6 bases short, with 14 bases between. The CDR3 consists of 14 residues. The assay was immunoSEQ multiplex PCR, and TCRdb's table has in-frame clones only and misses some. This sample has just over 300,000 clones, with 90% found just once. The chain is built from TRBV23-1 and TRBJ1-1; D possibly corresponds to TRBD1 (6 bases). TRBV23-1 belongs to the ORF category, with a function that is uncertain. The clonotype originates from a woman between 18 and 29 years old with acute COVID-19. The sequencing input was PBMCs or T cells enriched from blood (not recorded which). The DNA of the CDR3 is TGCGCCAGCAGTCACCCTGGCAGGGGCCCTGAAGCTTTCTTT. Its translation: CASSHPGRGPEAFF.